Following are 24 T cell receptor beta chains from one sample sequenced in a study of T-cell memory formation after mild COVID-19 (dated by TCRdb to 2020 to 2023). Library prep was done by 5' RACE. Sequenced using an Illumina NovaSeq 6000. TCRdb trimmed public reads at Q25 via fastp, called clones via MiXCR and kept in-frame beta chains. Rows with a matching CDR3 protein are joined into one entry that keeps the most common DNA and genes. The sample table shows fewer than 600,000 distinct CDR3 sequences, and about a fifth are seen once. The ten top clones hold around 7.7% of the sample. Material for sequencing was PBMCs or a T cell subset sorted from them (not recorded which). The source of these receptors is an adult woman who had mild COVID-19 (a few samples of this study predate the infection). The sample titles of this study are shuffled in the database, so cell type and time point are left out; the donor was told from shared clones.

This clonotype has just a few counts. The chain recombines TRBV15 with TRBJ1-4, with D perhaps matching TRBD1 (5 bases). V was trimmed by 3 bases and J by 5 bases, leaving 13 bases between them. Germline lookup yields CDR1 LNHNV and CDR2 YYDKDF (reference sequence). The CDR3 extends over 15 amino acids. DNA of the CDR3: TGTGCCACCAGCAGCTCCGGGGCCCGAAATGAAAAACTGTTTTTT. This codes for CATSSSGARNEKLFF.

The rearrangement uses TRBV19 and TRBJ1-1; possibly TRBD1 for D (6 bases). Germline V gene lookup returns CDR1 LNHDA and CDR2 SQIVND (reference sequence). The CDR3 consists of 14 residues. V was pared by 6 bases and J by 3 bases, with 14 bases between. For the CDR3, the DNA is TGTGCCAGTAGCCGAGACAGGAAAGACACTGAAGCTTTCTTT. Its protein is CASSRDRKDTEAFF.

This clonotype was seen only a few times. The chain recombines TRBV13 with TRBJ2-7; maybe TRBD1 (5 bases). The ends were cut back, 3 bases at V and 4 bases at J, with 13 bases in the middle. The CDR3 sequence is 14 residues long. Germline V gene lookup returns CDR1 PRHDT and CDR2 FYEKMQ (reference sequence). The CDR3 reads CASSLMGPGYEQYF. The CDR3 DNA is TGTGCCAGCAGCTTGATGGGGCCCGGGTACGAGCAGTACTTC.

The chain combines TRBV15 with TRBJ1-1; 8 bases are shared with TRBD1. Germline V gene lookup returns CDR1 LNHNV and CDR2 YYDKDF (reference sequence). The CDR3 totals 15 residues. J lost 5 bases, V lost 1 base, and 6 bases had no gene match. The CDR3 sequence: CATSRGAGGLTEAFF. The CDR3 nucleotides are TGTGCCACCAGCAGAGGGGCAGGGGGCTTGACTGAAGCTTTCTTT.

This clonotype occurred a few times. The rearrangement joins TRBV7-9 to TRBJ1-2, with D uncertain. Between the trimmed V and J ends, which lost 3 bases and 7 bases, there was a span of 9 bases. The CDR3 runs to 12 residues. The germline V gene encodes CDR1 SEHNR and CDR2 FQNEAQ (reference sequence). CDR3 loop: CASSLSPGGYTF. The CDR3 bases are TGTGCCAGCAGCTTGTCCCCGGGTGGCTACACCTTC.

This clonotype was seen once. The chain is built from TRBV29-1 and TRBJ2-7; D is unclear. From germline, CDR1 is SQVTM and CDR2 ANQGSEA. This CDR3 is built from 12 residues. Trimming removed 7 bases from V and 3 bases from J, with 13 bases in between. As DNA, the CDR3 is TGCAGCGGTGGACCAGACCTCTACGAGCAGTACTTC. Protein product: CSGGPDLYEQYF.

This clonotype was detected many times. The gene calls are TRBV20-1 and TRBJ2-5; 13 nucleotides line up with TRBD2. V dropped 5 bases and J dropped 0; count of bases not matched to a gene: 6. Germline V CDR1 and CDR2: DFQATT, SNEGSKA (reference sequence). This CDR3 has 16 amino acids. CDR3 DNA sequence: TGCAGTGCTCGCGGGACTAGCGGGGTCCACCAAGAGACCCAGTACTTC. This codes for CSARGTSGVHQETQYF.

This chain joins TRBV23-1 and TRBJ2-2; D perhaps matches TRBD2 (7 bases). TRBV23-1 is an ORF; its function is uncertain. The CDR3 spans 14 residues. The V end was cut by 6 bases, the J end by 7 bases, with 15 bases between. The CDR3 DNA follows: TGCGCCAGCAGCCGAGGGGGGGCAATCGGGGAGCTGTTTTTT. Translation: CASSRGGAIGELFF.

The chain links TRBV6-5 to TRBJ2-7; perhaps TRBD1 as D (5 bases). The germline gives CDR1 MNHEY, CDR2 SVGAGI. CDR3 length: 12 residues. Trimming took 0 bases from V and 5 from J, leaving 5 bases between them. CDR3 in amino acids: CASSYSRDEQYF. The CDR3 bases are TGTGCCAGCAGTTACTCCAGGGACGAGCAGTACTTC.

The genes are TRBV29-1 and TRBJ2-5; 7 bases are a match to TRBD2. V trimming: 2 bases; J trimming: 1 base; junction bases outside the gene matches: 4. Germline V gene sequence: CDR1 SQVTM, CDR2 ANQGSEA. This CDR3 contains 14 residues. CDR3 sequence reads: CSVEIPSGQETQYF. For the CDR3, the DNA is TGCAGCGTTGAAATCCCTAGCGGCCAAGAGACCCAGTACTTC.

The gene calls are TRBV18 and TRBJ2-1; a possible D gene is TRBD2 (5 bases). Trimming cost V 1 base and J 13 bases, with 14 bases left between them. CDR3 length: 13 amino acids. CDR1 and CDR2 from the germline V gene are KGHSH and LQKENI. CDR3 bases: TGTGCCAGCTCACCACTTGAGAGTACGGGACAGTTCTTC. Protein product: CASSPLESTGQFF.

This chain uses TRBV18 with TRBJ2-5; D ambiguous. The germline gives CDR1 KGHSH, CDR2 LQKENI. This CDR3 is 15 amino acids long. Trimming shortened V by 3 bases and J by 7 bases, and 18 bases separated the two germline ends. CDR3 DNA sequence: TGTGCCAGCTCACCTTCTACGGGTGCGATCGGGACCCAGTACTTC. Amino acid sequence: CASSPSTGAIGTQYF.

The rearrangement joins TRBV20-1 to TRBJ1-1, with TRBD1 as a possible D gene (6 bases). The CDR3 contains 14 residues. V was cut by 4 bases and J by 1 base, with 13 bases left in between. The germline gives CDR1 DFQATT, CDR2 SNEGSKA (reference sequence). CDR3 amino acids: CSATPPTGNTEAFF. The CDR3, as DNA: TGCAGTGCTACCCCCCCGACAGGGAACACTGAAGCTTTCTTT.

This clonotype was counted between two and nine times. This chain connects TRBV12-3 or TRBV12-4 to TRBJ1-1, with D perhaps matching TRBD1 (5 bases). The length of the CDR3 is 13 residues. Trimming took 7 bases from V and 10 from J, leaving 19 bases between them. The CDR3 is CASTLRGSGLAFF. CDR3 nucleotides: TGTGCCAGCACCCTAAGAGGATCAGGGCTAGCTTTCTTT.

There are a few counts of this clonotype. The chain uses TRBV7-9 and TRBJ2-3; D call uncertain. Trimming took off 8 bases at V and 2 bases at J, with 17 bases between the two ends. This CDR3 is built from 15 residues. CDR1 and CDR2 from the germline V gene are SEHNR and FQNEAQ (reference sequence). CDR3 DNA sequence: TGTGCCAGCCGGTCTACTTCGGATTACACAGATACGCAGTATTTT. Amino acids: CASRSTSDYTDTQYF.

This clonotype was seen a few times. The rearrangement uses TRBV7-2 and TRBJ2-7; TRBD2 matches at 15 bases. Germline V gives CDR1 SGHTA, CDR2 FQGNSA. This CDR3 spans 21 amino acids. The V segment lost 3 bases and the J segment 2 bases; nucleotides outside the gene matches: 17. The CDR3 loop reads CASSFGPHGLAGGRGPYEQYF. The CDR3 DNA follows: TGTGCCAGCAGCTTCGGCCCCCACGGACTAGCGGGAGGGCGGGGGCCCTACGAGCAGTACTTC.

The chain couples TRBV12-3 or TRBV12-4 to TRBJ1-2, with TRBD1 matching 10 bases. V shed 7 bases, J shed 7 bases, and the junction held 12 bases outside the gene matches. The CDR3 is 15 amino acids. The CDR3 DNA follows: TGTGCCAGCACCACCTCCGGGACAGGGGCCCGTGGCTACACCTTC. Translation gives CASTTSGTGARGYTF.

In this sample, this clonotype turned up once. The rearrangement joins TRBV7-9 to TRBJ1-2; weak D call: TRBD1 (5 bases). The V end was cut by 0 bases, the J end by 8 bases, with 25 bases between. CDR3 length: 18 residues. Germline assignment: CDR1 SEHNR and CDR2 FQNEAQ (reference sequence). The CDR3 sequence: CASSLAPTLTASGFGYTF. For the CDR3, the DNA is TGTGCCAGCAGCTTAGCCCCCACCCTGACAGCTAGTGGCTTCGGCTACACCTTC.

This clonotype was observed a few times. V is TRBV20-1 and J is TRBJ2-1; TRBD2 matches 10 bases. The CDR3 has 13 amino acids. The germline V gene has CDR1 DFQATT and CDR2 SNEGSKA (reference sequence). The V and J ends lost 5 bases and 7 bases, in that order; junction bases with no gene match: 5. CDR3: CSAGGLAKNEQFF. For the CDR3, the DNA is TGCAGTGCTGGGGGACTAGCGAAAAATGAGCAGTTCTTC.

V is TRBV3-1 and J is TRBJ2-3, with D hard to call. The CDR3 consists of 15 residues. Germline CDR1 LGHDT, CDR2 YNNKEL (reference sequence). Trimming pared 2 bases from V and 6 bases from J, leaving 15 bases between. CDR3 in DNA: TGTGCCAGCAGCCAAAAGAGGCTTGCGGTTGATACGCAGTATTTT. It translates to CASSQKRLAVDTQYF.

The chain links TRBV24-1 to TRBJ2-7; 13 positions match TRBD2. V lost 3 bases and J lost 6; bases outside the gene matches: 4. The CDR3 is 15 residues long. In germline, CDR1 is KGHDR, CDR2 SFDVKD. CDR3: CATSDPTSGRVEQYF. The CDR3 DNA follows: TGTGCCACCAGTGATCCTACTAGCGGGAGGGTCGAGCAGTACTTC.

This chain uses TRBV5-1 with TRBJ2-5; possible D gene TRBD1, 6 bases. The V end was cut by 4 bases, the J end by 4 bases, with 14 bases between. The length of the CDR3 is 14 residues. From germline, CDR1 is SGHRS and CDR2 YFSETQ. CDR3 region: CASSRTASRETQYF. The CDR3 DNA sequence: TGCGCCAGCAGCAGGACAGCGAGTCGAGAGACCCAGTACTTC.

In its sample, this clonotype was seen a few times. The genes are TRBV19 and TRBJ2-4; D ambiguous. The V end was cut by 6 bases, the J end by 0 bases, with 18 bases between. This CDR3 spans 17 amino acids. Germline CDR1 and CDR2: LNHDA and SQIVND (reference sequence). The CDR3 region is CASSSSSSPVAKNIQYF. The DNA for the CDR3 is TGTGCCAGTAGCTCATCTTCATCCCCAGTAGCCAAAAACATTCAGTACTTC.

The chain combines TRBV18 with TRBJ2-7; D may be TRBD1 (6 bases). The germline CDR1 and CDR2 sequences are KGHSH and LQKENI. The V end was cut by 3 bases, the J end by 7 bases, with 13 bases between. The CDR3 covers 13 residues. CDR3 region: CASSPGHLEEQYF. CDR3 nucleotides: TGTGCCAGCTCACCGGGACATCTGGAGGAGCAGTACTTC.